The next 29 T cell receptor beta chains were all read from a single sample in a study of tumor-infiltrating lymphocytes in primary liver carcinoma. TCR beta cDNA was made from approximately 540 ng total RNA with a constant-region primer. Three nested multiplex PCR rounds of slightly modified ARM-PCR generated TCR beta libraries. A C-beta reverse primer was combined with TRBV1-TRBV30 forward primers in the first two PCR rounds, and each round had around 11 cycles. Each CDR3 protein gets one entry after TCRdb re-called the multiplex PCR reads with MiXCR. The data show some 190,000 distinct CDR3 sequences, roughly 60% seen once. The study extracted blood RNA from unsorted whole blood and also extracted germline DNA. Sequenced material: peripheral blood. The receptors originated from a man in his forties with primary liver carcinoma and hepatitis B virus infection.

The chain uses TRBV7-8 and TRBJ2-5, with unresolved D. Germline lookup yields CDR1 SGHVS and CDR2 FQNEAQ. The CDR3 is made up of 13 amino acids. V dropped 5 bases and J dropped 3 bases, with 10 bases sitting between them. CDR3 amino acids: CASSRGLEETQYF. CDR3 in DNA: TGTGCCAGCAGCCGTGGATTGGAAGAGACCCAGTACTTC.

This clonotype was observed a single time. A single base separates this from a much larger clone, so it may be a read error. The chain is built from TRBV6-1 and TRBJ1-5; D ambiguous. The CDR3 runs to 13 residues. Per germline, CDR1 MNHNS and CDR2 SASEGT. CDR3 amino acids: CASNEYTRQPQHF. CDR3 DNA: TGTGCCAGCAATGAATATACGAGACAGCCCCAGCATTTT.

The sample holds many counts of this clonotype. V gene TRBV11-3 combines with J gene TRBJ2-1; a possible D gene is TRBD2 (6 bases). This CDR3 comprises 15 residues. Germline V gene lookup returns CDR1 SGHNT and CDR2 YENEEA. With 3 bases removed from V and 1 base from J, the gap between germline ends came to 10 bases. In DNA form, the CDR3 reads TGTGCCAGCAGCTTTCGGGACTCGTCCTACAATGAGCAGTTCTTC. It codes for CASSFRDSSYNEQFF. The full variable domain, with the rest looked up from reference TRBV11-3 and TRBJ2-1, is EAGVVQSPRYKIIEKKQPVAFWCNPISGHNTLYWYLQNLGQGPELLIRYENEEAVDDSQLPKDRFSAERLKGVDSTLKIQPAELGDSAVYLCASSFRDSSYNEQFFGPGTRLTVL.

Concerning this clonotype itself: At one end, the junction sequence differs from germline, possibly due to a read error. The chain recombines TRBV6-6 with TRBJ2-1; D is undetermined. This CDR3 has 11 residues. From germline, CDR1 is MNHNY and CDR2 SVGAGI (reference sequence). CDR3 sequence reads: CTSSSNNEQFF. CDR3 nucleotide sequence: TGTACCAGCAGCTCAAACAATGAGCAGTTCTTC.

This sequence joins TRBV28 and TRBJ2-7, with a possible D match to TRBD2 (5 bases). The length of the CDR3 is 12 residues. Germline lookup yields CDR1 MDHEN and CDR2 SYDVKM. V was clipped by 7 bases and J by 2 bases, with 9 bases between them. CDR3 amino acids: CASTGYPYEQYF. The CDR3 nucleotides read TGTGCCAGCACGGGGTACCCCTACGAGCAGTACTTC. Based on the CDR3 plus reference TRBV28 and TRBJ2-7, the full variable domain is DVKVTQSSRYLVKRTGEKVFLECVQDMDHENMFWYRQDPGLGLRLIYFSYDVKMKEKGDIPEGYSVSREKKERFSLILESASTNQTSMYLCASTGYPYEQYFGPGTRLTVT.

Turning to this clonotype: A much larger clone sits a single nucleotide away, making a read error possible. The chain is built from TRBV29-1 and TRBJ2-1; 12 bases map to TRBD2. The CDR3 loop spans 13 amino acids. J lost 5 bases, V lost 6 bases, and 2 bases had no gene match. Germline lookup yields CDR1 SQVTM and CDR2 ANQGSEA. CDR3 sequence reads: CSVRTSGDNEQFF. In nucleotides, the CDR3 is TGCAGCGTAAGGACTAGCGGGGACAATGAGCAGTTCTTC.

The rearrangement joins TRBV5-1 to TRBJ2-7; D might be TRBD1 (6 bases). Germline CDR1 and CDR2: SGHRS and YFSETQ. V was pared by 4 bases and J by 6 bases, with 17 bases between. This CDR3 comprises 14 residues. The CDR3 reads CASSPGQFFTEQYF. CDR3 DNA sequence: TGCGCCAGCAGCCCCGGACAGTTCTTCACCGAGCAGTACTTC. Drawing the rest from reference TRBV5-1 and TRBJ2-7, the complete variable domain is KAGVTQTPRYLIKTRGQQVTLSCSPISGHRSVSWYQQTPGQGLQFLFEYFSETQRNKGNFPGRFSGRQFSNSRSEMNVSTLELGDSALYLCASSPGQFFTEQYFGPGTRLTVT.

Of note for this clonotype: Germline is not matched at one junction end, which may reflect a read error. The rearrangement joins TRBV5-6 to TRBJ2-3; the match to TRBD2 covers 13 bases. Germline V gene data show CDR1 as SGHDT and CDR2 as YYEEEE. This CDR3 spans 16 amino acids. The CDR3 coding sequence is TGCGCCAGCAGCTGGGCCGGGACTAGCGGGGTCGGTACGCAGTATTTT. This gives the protein CASSWAGTSGVGTQYF.

The rearrangement uses TRBV30 and TRBJ1-1; D uncertain. The CDR3 is made up of 12 amino acids. CDR1 is GTSNPN and CDR2 is SVGIG in the germline V gene (reference sequence). The ends were cut back, 4 bases at V and 6 bases at J, with 12 bases in the middle. Here the CDR3 DNA reads TGTGCCTGGAAAGTTACAGACGCTGAAGCTTTCTTT. Translated, it gives CAWKVTDAEAFF.

This clonotype was observed once. One end of the junction does not line up with germline, which may come from a read error. The V gene is TRBV6-6, the J gene TRBJ2-1; no clear D gene. Germline CDR1 and CDR2: MNHNY and SVGAGI (reference sequence). The length of the CDR3 is 14 residues. The CDR3 is CAGSYSLHYNEQFF. DNA of the CDR3: TGTGCCGGCAGTTACTCGCTGCACTACAATGAGCAGTTCTTC.

A single count supports this clonotype. At one end, the junction sequence differs from germline, possibly due to a read error. The genes are TRBV29-1 and TRBJ2-3; no firm D call. Germline values: CDR1 SQVTM, CDR2 ANQGSEA. The CDR3 loop spans 10 amino acids. CDR3 sequence (DNA): TGCAGCGGGTACACAGATACGCACTATTTT. Its protein product is CSGYTDTHYF.

The chain links TRBV30 to TRBJ1-1; D is possibly TRBD1 (5 bases). V was clipped by 5 bases and J by 0 bases, with 10 bases between them. This CDR3 spans 13 amino acids. Germline assignment: CDR1 GTSNPN and CDR2 SVGIG (reference sequence). The CDR3 nucleotides are TGTGCCTGGGGTCAGGGTTTGAACACTGAAGCTTTCTTT. Translating it yields CAWGQGLNTEAFF.

This chain joins TRBV12-5 and TRBJ2-1; D tentatively reads TRBD1 or TRBD2 (5 bases each). The CDR3 covers 14 residues. V was pared by 4 bases and J by 7 bases, with 14 bases between. Germline CDR1 is LGHNT and CDR2 is FRNRAP. CDR3 residues: CASGYGGERNEQFF. CDR3 in DNA: TGTGCTAGTGGTTATGGGGGAGAAAGGAATGAGCAGTTCTTC.

V gene TRBV12-3 or TRBV12-4 combines with J gene TRBJ1-6; D is undetermined. This CDR3 spans 14 amino acids. Trimming removed 1 base at V and 7 bases at J, with 8 bases between. The CDR3 loop reads CASSLGVNNSPLHF. CDR3 nucleotides: TGTGCCAGCAGTTTAGGAGTAAACAATTCACCCCTCCACTTT.

Points on this clonotype: Since a much larger clone is just one base distant, this may be a read error. The V call is TRBV11-2, the J call TRBJ2-7; the D gene could be TRBD1 or TRBD2 (6 bases each). This CDR3 region has 17 residues. CDR1 and CDR2 (germline): SGHAT, FQNNGV. The CDR3 loop reads CASSLTWTAGEAYEQSF. For the CDR3, the DNA is TGTGCCAGCAGCCTCACGTGGACGGCAGGGGAGGCCTACGAGCAGTCCTTC. Supplemented by reference TRBV11-2 and TRBJ2-7, the full variable domain reads EAGVAQSPRYKIIEKRQSVAFWCNPISGHATLYWYQQILGQGPKLLIQFQNNGVVDDSQLPKDRFSAERLKGVDSTLKIQPAKLEDSAVYLCASSLTWTAGEAYEQSFGPGTRLTVT.

The sample holds many counts of this clonotype. This chain connects TRBV11-2 to TRBJ2-1, with 9 nucleotides matching TRBD2. Per the germline V gene, CDR1 is SGHAT and CDR2 is FQNNGV. The CDR3 sequence is 15 residues long. V shed 8 bases, J shed 9 bases, and the junction held 14 bases outside the gene matches. The CDR3 DNA follows: TGTGCCAGCCTTTATAGCGGGAGTTTATTCAGTGAGCAGTTCTTC. This sequence encodes CASLYSGSLFSEQFF.

Concerning this clonotype: One end of the junction is discordant with germline, which a read error may explain. DNA of the CDR3: TGTGCCAGCATTTACGGCGGAATCAGCTCCTACAATGAGCAGTTCTTC. Translating gives CASIYGGISSYNEQFF. The chain carries TRBV6-5 and TRBJ2-1; no clear D gene. The CDR3 has 16 amino acids. CDR1 and CDR2 from the germline V gene are MNHEY and SVGAGI.

As to this clonotype: A junction end diverges from the germline sequence, so it may reflect a read error. The genes are TRBV6-5 and TRBJ2-2, with 9 positions matching TRBD2. This CDR3 has 16 amino acids. The germline CDR1 and CDR2 sequences are MNHEY and SVGAGI. CDR3 in DNA: TGTGTCAGCAGACCTCGGACTAGCGTGGTCACCGGGGAGCTGTTTTTT. Protein: CVSRPRTSVVTGELFF.

This clonotype was found once. The chain is built from TRBV11-2 and TRBJ1-1; tentatively, D is TRBD1 (6 bases). CDR3 length: 13 amino acids. The germline V and J ends were trimmed by 8 bases and 1 base, with 11 bases remaining between them. Germline-derived CDR1 and CDR2 are SGHAT and FQNNGV. CDR3 sequence: CASGWGQNTEAFF. The CDR3 bases are TGTGCCAGCGGTTGGGGACAGAACACTGAAGCTTTCTTT.

The rearrangement uses TRBV6-2 or TRBV6-3 and TRBJ2-3; TRBD2 agrees at 10 bases. Germline CDR1 is MNHEY and CDR2 is SVGEGT. The CDR3 has 16 amino acids. Unmatched junction bases numbered 5, after V lost 0 bases and J lost 5 bases. The CDR3 bases are TGTGCCAGCAGTTACTCGACAAGCGGGAGGGAAGATACGCAGTATTTT. This translates into CASSYSTSGREDTQYF.

As concerns this clonotype: One end of the junction is discordant with germline, which a read error may explain. The chain joins TRBV6-2 or TRBV6-3 to TRBJ2-1; D might be TRBD2 (5 bases). The germline V gene encodes CDR1 MNHEY and CDR2 SVGEGT. CDR3 size: 16 residues. The CDR3 spells CVSSPLRVTSFSEQFF. The CDR3, as DNA: TGTGTCAGCAGCCCGCTCCGTGTTACTAGTTTCAGTGAGCAGTTCTTC.

This sequence joins TRBV6-1 and TRBJ2-1; D tentatively reads TRBD1 or TRBD2 (5 bases each). Germline CDR1 reads MNHNS; CDR2 reads SASEGT. The V end was cut by 7 bases, the J end by 4 bases, with 14 bases between. CDR3 length equals 14 residues. CDR3 bases: TGTGCCAGCATAAAGGGACGCGAATACAATGAGCAGTTCTTC. It specifies CASIKGREYNEQFF.

The V and J genes are TRBV5-6 and TRBJ2-5; D call uncertain. CDR3 length equals 12 residues. With 1 base removed from V and 3 bases from J, the gap between germline ends came to 4 bases. CDR1 SGHDT and CDR2 YYEEEE come from the germline V gene. CDR3 sequence reads: CASSLTEETQYF. The DNA of the CDR3 is TGTGCCAGCAGCTTGACGGAAGAGACCCAGTACTTC. The full variable domain, rest sourced from reference TRBV5-6 and TRBJ2-5, is DAGVTQSPTHLIKTRGQQVTLRCSPKSGHDTVSWYQQALGQGPQFIFQYYEEEERQRGNFPDRFSGHQFPNYSSELNVNALLLGDSALYLCASSLTEETQYFGPGTRLLVL.

Notes on this clonotype: The junction does not match germline at one end; this may be a read error. V and J are TRBV7-8 and TRBJ2-1; 12 bases line up with TRBD2. Germline lookup yields CDR1 SGHVS and CDR2 FQNEAQ. The CDR3 runs 13 residues. DNA for the CDR3: TGTGACAGCAGCTTAGTCCTAGCGGGAGGGAAGTTCTTC. Translating gives CDSSLVLAGGKFF.

This chain uses TRBV4-1 with TRBJ2-6; no clear D. This CDR3 has 15 residues. Germline V lookup: CDR1 MGHRA, CDR2 YSYEKL. Trimming took 1 base from V and 3 from J, leaving 7 bases between them. The CDR3 spells CASSQAFLGANVLTF. DNA for the CDR3: TGCGCCAGCAGCCAAGCTTTTCTTGGGGCCAACGTCCTGACTTTC.

CDR3 DNA: TGTGCCAGCAGCCATCCCGGACTAGCGGTCTCCTACGAGCAGTACTTC. This encodes CASSHPGLAVSYEQYF. This chain links TRBV6-6 with TRBJ2-7, with 10 positions matching TRBD2. The ends lost 6 bases at V and 0 bases at J; junction bases unmatched: 8. The CDR3 spans 16 residues. Germline lookup yields CDR1 MNHNY and CDR2 SVGAGI (reference sequence).

V is TRBV10-3 and J is TRBJ2-5; D is unclear. The V gene's germline CDR1 is ENHRY and CDR2 SYGVKD. V was shortened by 8 bases and J by 5 bases, with 9 bases between the two germline ends. The CDR3 runs to 11 residues. The CDR3 region is CAILVRETQYF. In DNA form, the CDR3 reads TGTGCCATCCTAGTCAGGGAGACCCAGTACTTC.

The chain employs TRBV12-3 or TRBV12-4 and TRBJ2-2; D is ambiguous. CDR3 length equals 16 residues. Trimming stripped 5 bases from V and 2 bases from J, with 15 bases between. CDR3 sequence reads: CASSTDPPFNTGELFF. CDR3 DNA: TGTGCCAGCAGTACGGACCCTCCCTTTAACACCGGGGAGCTGTTTTTT.

Remarks on this clonotype: With a much larger clone just one base away, this may be a read error. V gene TRBV29-1 combines with J gene TRBJ2-1, with TRBD1 as a possible D gene (6 bases). Deletions cut 7 bases from V and 14 bases from J, with 21 bases between. This CDR3 is 12 amino acids long. The germline gives CDR1 SQVTM, CDR2 ANQGSEA. CDR3 sequence reads: CSGQRQAWEKFF. In nucleotides, the CDR3 is TGCAGCGGGCAAAGACAGGCTTGGGAGAAGTTCTTC.